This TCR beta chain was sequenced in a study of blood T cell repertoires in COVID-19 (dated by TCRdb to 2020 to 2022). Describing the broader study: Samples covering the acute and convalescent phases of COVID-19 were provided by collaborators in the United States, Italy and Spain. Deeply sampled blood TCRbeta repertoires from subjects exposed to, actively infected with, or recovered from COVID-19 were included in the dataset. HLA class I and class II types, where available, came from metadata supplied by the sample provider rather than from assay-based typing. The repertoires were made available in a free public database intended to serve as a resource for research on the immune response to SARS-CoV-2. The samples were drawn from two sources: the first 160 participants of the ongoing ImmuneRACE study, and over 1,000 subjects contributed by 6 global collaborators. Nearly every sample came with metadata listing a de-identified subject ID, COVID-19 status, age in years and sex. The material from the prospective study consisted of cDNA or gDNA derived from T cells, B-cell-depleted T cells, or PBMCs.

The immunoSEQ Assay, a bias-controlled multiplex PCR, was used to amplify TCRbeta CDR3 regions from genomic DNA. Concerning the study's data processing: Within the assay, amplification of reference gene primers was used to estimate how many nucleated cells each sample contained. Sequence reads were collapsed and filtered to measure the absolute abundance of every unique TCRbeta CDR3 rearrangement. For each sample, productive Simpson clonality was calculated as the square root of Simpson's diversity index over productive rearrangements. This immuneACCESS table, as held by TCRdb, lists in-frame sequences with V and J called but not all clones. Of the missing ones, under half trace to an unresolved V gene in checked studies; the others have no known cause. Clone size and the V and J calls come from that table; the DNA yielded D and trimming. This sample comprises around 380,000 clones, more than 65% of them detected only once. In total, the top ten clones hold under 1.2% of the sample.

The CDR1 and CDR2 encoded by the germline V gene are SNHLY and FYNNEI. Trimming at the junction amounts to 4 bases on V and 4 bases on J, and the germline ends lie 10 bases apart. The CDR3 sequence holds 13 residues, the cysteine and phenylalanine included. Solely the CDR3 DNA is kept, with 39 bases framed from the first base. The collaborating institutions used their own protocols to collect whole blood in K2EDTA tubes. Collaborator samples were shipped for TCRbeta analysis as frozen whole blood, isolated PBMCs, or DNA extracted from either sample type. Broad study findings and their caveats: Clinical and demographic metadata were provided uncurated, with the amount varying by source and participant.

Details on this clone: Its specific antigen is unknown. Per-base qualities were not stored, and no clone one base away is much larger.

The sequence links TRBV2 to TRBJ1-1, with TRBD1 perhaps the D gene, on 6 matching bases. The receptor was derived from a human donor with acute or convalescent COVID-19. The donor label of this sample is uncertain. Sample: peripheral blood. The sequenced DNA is TGTGCCAGCAGTGCGCAGGGGTCCACTGAAGCTTTCTTT. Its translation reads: CASSAQGSTEAFF.